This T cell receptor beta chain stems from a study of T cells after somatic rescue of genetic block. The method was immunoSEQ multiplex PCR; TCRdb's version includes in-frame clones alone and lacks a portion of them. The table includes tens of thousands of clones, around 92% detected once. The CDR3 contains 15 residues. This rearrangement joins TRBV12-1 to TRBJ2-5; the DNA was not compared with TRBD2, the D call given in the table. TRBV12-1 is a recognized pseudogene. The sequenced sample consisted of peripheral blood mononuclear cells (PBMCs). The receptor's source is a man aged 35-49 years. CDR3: CASSAPRLDQETQYF. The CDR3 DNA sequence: TGTGCCAGCAGCGCCCCTCGACTAGACCAAGAGACCCAGTACTTC.